These T cell receptor beta chains were read from a single sample in a study of Ad26.COV2.S vaccination and SARS-CoV-2 variants. Sequencing was performed with immunoSEQ multiplex PCR; in TCRdb, only in-frame clones are kept and a portion is missing. The sample contains about 400,000 clones, 89% of which appear only once. The source was peripheral blood, collected in a trial of Ad26.COV2.S vaccine versus placebo. The receptors here all came from a person between 18 and 65 years old who received the Ad26.COV2.S COVID-19 vaccine or a placebo. Both conserved end residues are part of each CDR3. The D gene is left open where the match is weak. Size values are once, few and many counts, or a class for expanded clones, and some rows have none.

v_gene	d_gene	len	j_gene	abundance	CDR3aa	CDR3nt
TRBV7-8	NA	12	TRBJ2-7	NA	CASSSMFYEQYF	TGTGCCAGCAGCTCGATGTTTTACGAGCAGTACTTC
TRBV19	NA	12	TRBJ2-5	once	CASSQGGQTQYF	TGTGCCAGTAGTCAGGGGGGACAGACCCAGTACTTC
TRBV5-4	TRBD1	14	TRBJ2-5	NA	CASSSGQGKETQYF	TGTGCCAGCAGCTCGGGACAGGGGAAAGAGACCCAGTACTTC
TRBV7-3	NA	13	TRBJ1-1	NA	CASSPNLQTEAFF	TGTGCCAGCAGCCCGAACCTTCAGACTGAAGCTTTCTTT
TRBV19	NA	12	TRBJ1-2	NA	CASKSRGYGYTF	TGTGCCAGTAAAAGCCGGGGTTATGGCTACACCTTC
TRBV19	NA	15	TRBJ2-2	NA	CASSIDSFGTGELFF	TGTGCCAGTAGTATAGACTCATTTGGCACCGGGGAGCTGTTTTTT
TRBV7-8	NA	14	TRBJ2-7	NA	CASTTVGGSAEQYF	TGTGCCAGCACCACCGTGGGGGGCTCTGCGGAGCAGTACTTC
TRBV5-1	TRBD1	15	TRBJ2-3	NA	CASSQGTASTDTQYF	TGCGCCAGCAGCCAGGGGACAGCCAGCACAGATACGCAGTATTTT
TRBV11-3	TRBD1	15	TRBJ2-3	few	CASSLQGAGSDTQYF	TGTGCCAGCAGTCTCCAGGGGGCTGGGTCAGATACGCAGTATTTT
TRBV6-5	TRBD1	16	TRBJ1-5	NA	CASSFPGQGSNQPQHF	TGTGCCAGCAGTTTCCCCGGACAGGGGTCCAATCAGCCCCAGCATTTT
TRBV29-1	TRBD1	12	TRBJ1-2	NA	CSVSGTVYGYTF	TGCAGCGTGTCCGGGACAGTATATGGCTACACCTTC
TRBV24-1	NA	16	TRBJ1-6	NA	CATSASFLSYNSPLHF	TGTGCCACCAGTGCCTCCTTCCTCTCCTATAATTCACCCCTCCACTTT
TRBV30	TRBD2	17	TRBJ2-7	NA	CASEPGSSGSPAYEQYF	TGTGCCTCAGAGCCGGGGAGTAGCGGGAGCCCGGCCTACGAGCAGTACTTC
TRBV6-5	TRBD2	15	TRBJ2-7	once	CASTKSGTSTNEQYF	TGTGCCAGCACCAAGTCCGGGACTAGCACCAACGAGCAGTACTTC
TRBV18	NA	15	TRBJ1-3	NA	CASSPEWGSGNTIYF	TGTGCCAGCTCACCCGAGTGGGGCTCTGGAAACACCATATATTTT
TRBV30	NA	11	TRBJ1-3	few	CAWGRESTIYF	TGTGCCTGGGGCAGGGAGAGCACCATATATTTT
TRBV29-1	TRBD2	14	TRBJ2-1	NA	CSAGGTSGFGEQFF	TGCAGCGCCGGGGGGACTAGCGGGTTCGGTGAGCAGTTCTTC
TRBV2	TRBD2	14	TRBJ2-1	NA	CASSEAGDYNEQFF	TGTGCCAGCAGTGAGGCGGGGGATTACAATGAGCAGTTCTTC
TRBV27	NA	14	TRBJ1-5	NA	CASRVGNSNQPQHF	TGTGCCAGCAGGGTGGGCAATAGCAATCAGCCCCAGCATTTT
TRBV13	NA	18	TRBJ2-7	NA	CASSKGTSRGVEDYEQYF	TGTGCCAGCAGCAAAGGGACTTCCCGCGGAGTGGAGGACTACGAGCAGTACTTC
TRBV10-1	NA	13	TRBJ1-5	NA	CASSDSPGQPQHF	TGCGCCAGCAGTGATTCCCCTGGTCAGCCCCAGCATTTT
TRBV9	TRBD1	16	TRBJ1-1	NA	CASSVEGRGENTEAFF	TGTGCCAGCAGCGTAGAGGGCAGGGGGGAGAACACTGAAGCTTTCTTT
TRBV7-2	NA	13	TRBJ2-1	few	CASSPTAGNEQFF	TGTGCCAGCAGCCCCACCGCGGGCAATGAGCAGTTCTTC
TRBV2	NA	15	TRBJ2-2	NA	CASIGTGSNTGELFF	TGTGCCAGCATCGGAACAGGGTCAAACACCGGGGAGCTGTTTTTT
TRBV7-3	TRBD1	17	TRBJ1-2	once	CASSLGTGAALRDGYTF	TGTGCCAGCAGCTTGGGGACAGGGGCCGCCTTAAGGGATGGCTACACCTTC
TRBV7-3	NA	13	TRBJ1-1	few	CASSLEGNTEAFF	TGTGCCAGCAGCTTAGAGGGGAACACTGAAGCTTTCTTT
TRBV3-1/TRBV3-2	NA	16	TRBJ1-3	NA	CASSQDASYSGNTIYF	TGTGCCAGCAGCCAAGATGCAAGCTACTCTGGAAACACCATATATTTT
TRBV28	NA	11	TRBJ1-2	NA	CAVQGTYGYTF	TGTGCGGTACAGGGTACCTATGGCTACACCTTC
TRBV7-8	NA	14	TRBJ2-7	NA	CASSLSVTSYEQYF	TGTGCCAGCAGCTTGTCGGTTACCTCCTACGAGCAGTACTTC
TRBV5-1	NA	14	TRBJ2-2	NA	CASSLRRAVGELFF	TGCGCCAGCAGCCTCCGGCGAGCGGTCGGGGAGCTGTTTTTT
TRBV5-1	NA	11	TRBJ2-1	NA	CASRSYNEQFF	TGCGCCAGCAGGTCCTACAATGAGCAGTTCTTC
TRBV29-1	TRBD1	12	TRBJ2-5	NA	CSADRGSETQYF	TGCAGCGCCGACAGGGGATCGGAGACCCAGTACTTC
TRBV7-6	NA	11	TRBJ2-2	NA	CASSFGGELFF	TGTGCCAGCAGCTTTGGAGGGGAGCTGTTTTTT
TRBV7-3	NA	13	TRBJ2-5	NA	CASSPSEWETQYF	TGTGCCAGCAGCCCATCGGAGTGGGAGACCCAGTACTTC
TRBV6-2/TRBV6-3	NA	15	TRBJ1-5	NA	CASSQEAGHNQPQHF	TGTGCCAGCAGCCAGGAGGCGGGACATAATCAGCCCCAGCATTTT
TRBV5-4	NA	16	TRBJ2-3	NA	CASSLTIQRLTDTQYF	TGTGCCAGCAGCTTAACGATCCAGAGGCTGACAGATACGCAGTATTTT